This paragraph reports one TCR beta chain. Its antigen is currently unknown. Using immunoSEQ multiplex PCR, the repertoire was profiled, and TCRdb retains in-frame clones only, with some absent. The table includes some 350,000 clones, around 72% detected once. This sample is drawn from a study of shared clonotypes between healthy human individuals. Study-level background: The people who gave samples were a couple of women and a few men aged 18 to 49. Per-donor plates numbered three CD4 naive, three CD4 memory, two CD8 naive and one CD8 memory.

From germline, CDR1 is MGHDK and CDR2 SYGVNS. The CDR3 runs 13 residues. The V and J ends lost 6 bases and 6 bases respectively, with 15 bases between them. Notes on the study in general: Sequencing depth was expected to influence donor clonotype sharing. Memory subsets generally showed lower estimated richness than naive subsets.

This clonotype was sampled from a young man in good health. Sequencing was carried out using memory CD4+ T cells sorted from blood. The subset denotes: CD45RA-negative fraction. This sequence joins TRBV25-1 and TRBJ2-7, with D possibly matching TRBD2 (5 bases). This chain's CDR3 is CASSPPSRGEQYF. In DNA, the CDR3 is TGTGCCAGCAGCCCCCCCAGTCGGGGCGAGCAGTACTTC.